This T cell receptor (beta chain) was sequenced during a study of blood T cell repertoires in COVID-19 (TCRdb year 2020). Background for the entire study: The collaborator samples originated in the United States, Italy and Spain and spanned the acute and convalescent phases of COVID-19. The samples were drawn from two sources: the first 160 participants of the ongoing ImmuneRACE study, and fewer than 1,500 subjects contributed by 6 global collaborators. The repertoires were released in a freely available public database meant as a resource for research on the immune response to SARS-CoV-2. Nearly every sample came with metadata listing a de-identified subject ID, COVID-19 status, age in years and sex. Subjects who had been exposed to COVID-19, were actively infected with it, or had recovered from it provided the deeply sampled blood TCRbeta repertoires that made up the dataset. Where available, HLA class I and class II types were obtained from metadata supplied by the sample provider rather than from assay-based typing. The material from the prospective study consisted of cDNA or gDNA derived from T cells, B-cell-depleted T cells, or PBMCs. Overall study outcomes, separate from this receptor: The quantity of clinical and demographic metadata differed by source and by participant and was supplied without curation.

TCRbeta CDR3 regions were amplified from genomic DNA by means of the immunoSEQ Assay, a bias-controlled multiplex PCR. On the authors' methods: The number of nucleated cells in each sample was estimated from the amplification of reference gene primers within the assay. Sequence reads were collapsed and filtered to measure the absolute abundance of every unique TCRbeta CDR3 rearrangement. For each sample, productive Simpson clonality was calculated as the square root of Simpson's diversity index across productive rearrangements. The table was pulled from immuneACCESS by TCRdb, which kept in-frame rearrangements only. Such tables lose some clones; where checked, under half of the loss comes from unresolved V genes, and the rest has no known cause. The D gene and trimming were derived from the DNA, and the V and J assignments and clone size from that table. The sample includes 190,000 or so clones, with approximately 87% observed a single time. The ten biggest clones cover roughly 0.85% of the sample.

About this clone itself: Its antigen is still unknown. Base qualities were left out, and no much larger clone turns up one base away.

The CDR3, cysteine through phenylalanine, is 17 amino acids long. Only CDR3 DNA is held: 51 bases, read in frame from base 1. Trimmed from V: 5 bases; trimmed from J: 0 bases; junction bases lacking a gene match: 12. Taken from the germline V gene (reference sequence), the CDR1 and CDR2 loops are SEHNR and FQNEAQ. Samples from volunteer blood donors who had recovered from COVID-19 were contributed by a second Seattle source. Each collaborating institution followed its own protocols to collect whole blood in K2EDTA tubes. For TCRbeta analysis, collaborators shipped samples as frozen whole blood, isolated PBMCs, or DNA extracted from either of those sample types.

In this chain, TRBV7-9 is recombined with TRBJ1-1, with 7 central nucleotides matching TRBD1. The clonotype comes from a woman aged 18-35 years who had recovered from COVID-19. The specimen sequenced was peripheral blood. The DNA sequence is TGTGCCAGCAGCCCGCTCGCAGGGGGGATTATGAACACTGAAGCTTTCTTT. It translates as CASSPLAGGIMNTEAFF.